The sequence of this T cell receptor (beta chain) was determined in a study of graft-versus-host responses after intestinal transplantation. TCRdb's copy holds only in-frame clones and misses some; the assay was immunoSEQ multiplex PCR. The table records approximately 90,000 clones, roughly 90% of them present only once. Notes on the study in general: There were GvH clones found in recipient marrow, and some of them appeared first in ileum or blood.

On this clone itself: Its antigen is as yet unknown.

V gave up 7 bases and J gave up 5 bases; unmatched junction bases: 7. CDR1 and CDR2 from the germline V gene are SQVTM and ANQGSEA. The CDR3 is 12 residues long. The source is a human donor who was the organ donor for an intestinal transplant. V and J are TRBV29-1 and TRBJ1-2, with TRBD1 matching over 7 bases. Sequenced here: unstimulated CD8+ T cells sorted from spleen or lymph node cells, sampled before transplant. The CDR3 loop reads CSAATGWYGYTF. Written as DNA, the CDR3 is TGCAGCGCAGCGACAGGGTGGTATGGCTACACCTTC.